This T cell receptor (beta chain) was found in a study of OX40 agonist ivuxolimab in advanced cancers. Using immunoSEQ multiplex PCR, the repertoire was profiled, and TCRdb retains in-frame clones only, with some absent. Of more than 70,000 clones listed, 93% are singletons. This TCR was sampled from an adult with an advanced solid tumor such as melanoma, head and neck, liver or kidney cancer. Source: CD4+ or CD8+ T cells sorted from blood, taken in a trial of the OX40 agonist ivuxolimab.

The CDR3 DNA reads as TGCAGCGTTGATAGGGACAGAGCGCGACCTGAAGCTTTCTTT. It codes for CSVDRDRARPEAFF. The J gene is TRBJ1-1, the V gene TRBV29-1; TRBD1 matches at 7 bases. The CDR3 is 14 residues long. Germline trimming cut 3 bases from V and 6 bases from J; bases unmatched to any gene: 10. Germline V lookup: CDR1 SQVTM, CDR2 ANQGSEA.